Sequencing of this TCR beta chain was carried out in a study of graft-versus-host responses after intestinal transplantation. Overall study context: Uniformly, recipients were administered anti-thymocyte globulin induction with subsequent tacrolimus and steroids for around three years.

Using immunoSEQ multiplex PCR, the repertoire was profiled, and TCRdb retains in-frame clones only, with some absent. Of tens of thousands of clones in the sample, 85% to 95% are singletons; the top ten hold 0.4% to 0.6%. With respect to this clone: Its antigen is undetermined.

The germline V gene encodes CDR1 SGHDT and CDR2 YYEEEE. This CDR3 contains 13 residues. The V segment lost 3 bases and the J segment 4 bases; nucleotides outside the gene matches: 3. This sample comprised unstimulated CD8+ T cells sorted from spleen or lymph node cells, obtained before intestinal transplant. This sequence was found in a human donor who received an intestinal transplant. The chain carries TRBV5-6 and TRBJ1-2; 7 bases agree with TRBD1. CDR3 sequence: CASSSGTAYGYTF. CDR3 bases: TGTGCCAGCAGCTCTGGGACAGCCTATGGCTACACCTTC.